The 32 T cell receptor beta chains given below trace back to one sample, sequenced in a study of identical twins (dated by TCRdb to about 2016). The method behind the library was 5' RACE. Sequencing was performed on an Illumina HiSeq 2000. The raw public reads went through TCRdb reprocessing: fastp at Q25, MiXCR clone calling, in-frame beta chains kept. Rows are combined by CDR3 protein, so each entry shows the most common genes and DNA. Here the sample has under 250,000 distinct CDR3 sequences; about 7.5% occur a single time. Approximately 2% of the sample rests with the top ten. The sample also formed part of further work on yellow fever vaccine responses in identical twins.

Sequenced sample: memory (CD45RO+) T cells sorted from blood. The label giving this sample's cell subset or site can be read as: CD45RO+ enriched T cells. Source of these receptors: a woman between 18 and 30 years old in good health.

Details on this clonotype: This may arise from a read error, as a much more abundant clone is one base away. The V call is TRBV12-3 or TRBV12-4, the J call TRBJ2-7; the D is unclear. This CDR3 is 13 amino acids long. Trimming removed 8 bases from V and 0 bases from J, with 11 bases in between. CDR3 residues: CASDMESSYEQYF. CDR3 nucleotide sequence: TGTGCCAGCGACATGGAAAGCTCCTACGAGCAGTACTTC.

This clonotype has a count of ten or more. This sequence joins TRBV20-1 and TRBJ2-3, with a weak D call TRBD2 (7 bases). V was cut by 6 bases and J by 0 bases, with 19 bases left in between. This CDR3 has 16 residues. In germline, CDR1 is DFQATT, CDR2 SNEGSKA (reference sequence). In nucleotides, the CDR3 is TGCAGTGCCCCTAAGGGGGGGAGAGGTAGCACAGATACGCAGTATTTT. It translates to CSAPKGGRGSTDTQYF.

Written as DNA, the CDR3 is TGTGCCAGCAGCTTGGGGGGACTAGCGGGGCCCGGCCCCTACAATGAGCAGTTCTTC. Protein: CASSLGGLAGPGPYNEQFF. The J gene is TRBJ2-1, the V gene TRBV5-4, with 13 bases fitting TRBD2. V lost 0 bases and J lost 2; bases outside the gene matches: 8. This CDR3 has 19 residues. Per the germline V gene, CDR1 is SGHNT and CDR2 is YYREEE (reference sequence).

Note on this clonotype: This may stem from a read error, because a much larger clone lies one nucleotide away. The chain carries TRBV5-1 and TRBJ2-7; the match to TRBD1 covers 7 bases. The CDR3 spans 13 residues. Per germline, CDR1 SGHRS and CDR2 YFSETQ. CDR3 in DNA: TGCGCCAGCAGCAAAGGGGGCTCCCACGAGCAGTACTTC. It encodes CASSKGGSHEQYF.

There are a few counts of this clonotype. The chain joins TRBV29-1 to TRBJ2-7; 7 nucleotides align to TRBD2. The ends lost 4 bases at V and 1 base at J; junction bases unmatched: 13. The CDR3 sequence is 16 residues long. The germline CDR1 and CDR2 sequences are SQVTM and ANQGSEA. The CDR3 protein is CSVGLIPGTKSYEQYF. In DNA form, the CDR3 reads TGCAGCGTTGGGCTCATCCCGGGGACTAAGTCCTACGAGCAGTACTTC.

The table lists this clonotype with a few counts. V and J are TRBV20-1 and TRBJ2-1; 8 bases are a match to TRBD2. The CDR3 is made up of 15 amino acids. CDR1 and CDR2 from the germline V gene are DFQATT and SNEGSKA (reference sequence). J lost 7 bases, V lost 0 bases, and 8 bases had no gene match. CDR3 in amino acids: CSAREGPAGGNEQFF. CDR3 DNA: TGCAGTGCTAGAGAGGGCCCCGCGGGGGGTAATGAGCAGTTCTTC.

The V and J genes are TRBV10-3 and TRBJ1-6; D might be TRBD1 (6 bases). The CDR3 has 14 amino acids. V lost 8 bases, J lost 7 bases, and 15 bases lay in between. Germline values: CDR1 ENHRY, CDR2 SYGVKD. This CDR3 is CAIGSYTGNSPLHF. In DNA form, the CDR3 reads TGTGCCATCGGGTCGTACACAGGGAATTCACCCCTCCACTTT.

This clonotype appeared many times. The chain combines TRBV12-3 or TRBV12-4 with TRBJ2-2, with TRBD2 matching over 9 bases. The CDR3 totals 16 residues. With 3 bases clipped from V and 3 bases from J, the junction kept 5 bases outside the gene matches. The CDR3 region is CASSLLRGGYTGELFF. The CDR3 bases are TGTGCCAGCAGTTTGTTGCGGGGGGGGTACACCGGGGAGCTGTTTTTT.

A few counts support this clonotype. The V gene is TRBV7-2, the J gene TRBJ1-5; no reliable D call. The CDR3 runs to 13 residues. The germline V and J ends were trimmed by 5 bases and 2 bases, with 7 bases remaining between them. Germline assignment: CDR1 SGHTA and CDR2 FQGNSA. The CDR3 nucleotides read TGTGCCAGCAGCGCGACCGGCAATCAGCCCCAGCATTTT. This encodes CASSATGNQPQHF.

The V and J genes are TRBV2 and TRBJ2-6; D is uncertain. The CDR3 length is 14 residues. CDR1 SNHLY and CDR2 FYNNEI come from the germline V gene. Trimming took off 8 bases at V and 6 bases at J, with 14 bases between the two ends. The CDR3 protein is CASGIGVEANVLTF. Written as DNA, the CDR3 is TGTGCCAGCGGTATTGGGGTGGAGGCCAACGTCCTGACTTTC.

This clonotype was observed a few times. The chain couples TRBV12-3 or TRBV12-4 to TRBJ2-7; 7 bases align to TRBD2. Losses at the gene ends were 3 bases for V and 6 bases for J; bases not matched to a gene: 11. The CDR3 is 15 amino acids. The CDR3 sequence: CASSFGASGTSEQYF. The CDR3 DNA sequence: TGTGCCAGCAGTTTCGGGGCTAGCGGAACTTCCGAGCAGTACTTC.

This chain joins TRBV5-6 and TRBJ2-2; tentative D call: TRBD1 (7 bases). Trimming cost V 4 bases and J 2 bases, with 12 bases left between them. This CDR3 region has 15 residues. CDR1 and CDR2 from the germline V gene are SGHDT and YYEEEE. The CDR3 nucleotides are TGTGCCAGCAGCCGGGGGACAGTAAACACCGGGGAGCTGTTTTTT. This translates into CASSRGTVNTGELFF.

This sequence joins TRBV7-9 and TRBJ2-1, with 7 bases aligning to TRBD1. The CDR3 length is 15 residues. Germline CDR1 is SEHNR and CDR2 is FQNEAQ (reference sequence). The ends lost 8 bases at V and 1 base at J; junction bases unmatched: 8. CDR3 region: CASGPVTGSYNEQFF. In nucleotides, the CDR3 is TGTGCCAGCGGGCCGGTGACAGGGTCCTACAATGAGCAGTTCTTC.

CDR3 DNA: TGCAGTGCTACTGGAGGGGGTCATGAGCAGTTCTTC. This sequence encodes CSATGGGHEQFF. The chain recombines TRBV20-1 with TRBJ2-1; D assignment may be TRBD1 or TRBD2 (6 bases each). Germline V lookup: CDR1 DFQATT, CDR2 SNEGSKA (reference sequence). Trimming left V 4 bases short and J 8 bases short, with 12 bases between. This CDR3 comprises 12 residues.

The chain employs TRBV6-4 and TRBJ2-3, with 7 bases aligning to TRBD2. Germline lookup yields CDR1 MRHNA and CDR2 SNTAGT. The CDR3 spans 16 residues. V lost 0 bases, J lost 4 bases, and 7 bases stayed unmatched. This CDR3 reads CASSDSIGGGADTQYF. The CDR3 region has the DNA TGTGCCAGCAGTGACTCGATCGGGGGAGGGGCAGATACGCAGTATTTT.

Notes on this clonotype: A much larger clone differs from this one at a single base, so this may be a read error. In nucleotides, the CDR3 is TGCGCCAGCAGCCGATCAATGGGGGCAGATACGCAGTATTTT. This codes for CASSRSMGADTQYF. The V and J genes are TRBV5-1 and TRBJ2-3, with D perhaps matching TRBD1 or TRBD2 (5 bases each). From germline, CDR1 is SGHRS and CDR2 YFSETQ. This CDR3 spans 14 amino acids. Trimming shortened V by 4 bases and J by 4 bases, and 13 bases separated the two germline ends.

This clonotype was seen only a few times. This chain joins TRBV7-3 and TRBJ2-3, with D possibly being TRBD2 (5 bases). V was clipped by 3 bases and J by 0 bases, with 10 bases between them. The CDR3 covers 15 residues. CDR1 is SGHTA, CDR2 FQGTGA, per germline. The CDR3 bases are TGTGCCAGCAGCTTGGAATGGACTAGCACAGATACGCAGTATTTT. This sequence encodes CASSLEWTSTDTQYF. The whole variable domain, remainder taken from reference TRBV7-3 and TRBJ2-3, is GAGVSQTPSNKVTEKGKYVELRCDPISGHTALYWYRQSLGQGPEFLIYFQGTGAADDSGLPNDRFFAVRPEGSVSTLKIQRTERGDSAVYLCASSLEWTSTDTQYFGPGTRLTVL.

This clonotype came up many times. V and J are TRBV12-3 or TRBV12-4 and TRBJ2-1; maybe TRBD2 (6 bases). V was clipped by 4 bases and J by 8 bases, with 18 bases between them. There are 15 residues in the CDR3. CDR3: CASSSRAGPGDEQFF. CDR3 nucleotides: TGTGCCAGCAGTTCCCGTGCGGGGCCCGGGGATGAGCAGTTCTTC.

In this sample, this clonotype turned up many times. The chain has TRBV12-3 or TRBV12-4 and TRBJ2-7; a possible D gene is TRBD1 (5 bases). Trimming cost V 1 base and J 2 bases, with 9 bases left between them. The CDR3 is 14 amino acids. CDR3 sequence reads: CASSLVGRAYEQYF. CDR3 nucleotide sequence: TGTGCCAGCAGTTTAGTTGGCAGGGCCTACGAGCAGTACTTC.

This clonotype was seen only a few times. V and J are TRBV5-6 and TRBJ2-7; 15 bases agree with TRBD2. The CDR3 loop spans 17 amino acids. Germline assignment: CDR1 SGHDT and CDR2 YYEEEE. J gave up 7 bases and V 3 bases, and 11 bases lay outside the gene matches. Written as DNA, the CDR3 is TGTGCCAGCAGCTCGGGACTAGCGGGGGGAATTTTAATTGAGCAGTACTTC. It specifies CASSSGLAGGILIEQYF.

This clonotype has just a few counts. The chain is built from TRBV15 and TRBJ2-5; TRBD1 aligns across 9 bases. The length of the CDR3 is 14 residues. Losses at the gene ends were 3 bases for V and 7 bases for J; bases not matched to a gene: 6. From germline, CDR1 is LNHNV and CDR2 YYDKDF (reference sequence). The CDR3 bases are TGTGCCACCAGCAGGGATACAGGGGGCGGGACCCAGTACTTC. It encodes CATSRDTGGGTQYF.

This clonotype was recorded a few times. The chain carries TRBV20-1 and TRBJ2-7; 8 bases are shared with TRBD2. In germline, CDR1 is DFQATT, CDR2 SNEGSKA (reference sequence). The CDR3 spans 15 residues. The J segment lost 2 bases and the V segment lost 3 bases, leaving 9 bases of the junction unmatched. CDR3 sequence: CSASKVAGPPYEQYF. The CDR3 nucleotides read TGCAGTGCTAGTAAAGTAGCGGGACCTCCCTACGAGCAGTACTTC.

This clonotype showed up just a few times. V gene TRBV5-6 combines with J gene TRBJ2-7; D ambiguous. This CDR3 comprises 15 residues. From germline, CDR1 is SGHDT and CDR2 YYEEEE. V dropped 7 bases and J dropped 1 base, with 18 bases sitting between them. The CDR3 loop is CASETVLKTSYEQYF. The CDR3 DNA sequence: TGTGCCAGCGAAACGGTACTCAAAACGTCCTACGAGCAGTACTTC.

V and J are TRBV5-1 and TRBJ2-1; 13 bases match TRBD2. The CDR3 contains 21 residues. Germline values: CDR1 SGHRS, CDR2 YFSETQ. V shed 2 bases and J 0 bases; nucleotides not matched to a gene: 14. CDR3 sequence (DNA): TGCGCCAGCAGCTTCCCCCTTAAAATGACTAGCGGGGGGACCTCCTACAATGAGCAGTTCTTC. This gives the protein CASSFPLKMTSGGTSYNEQFF. The variable domain in full, completed from reference TRBV5-1 and TRBJ2-1, reads KAGVTQTPRYLIKTRGQQVTLSCSPISGHRSVSWYQQTPGQGLQFLFEYFSETQRNKGNFPGRFSGRQFSNSRSEMNVSTLELGDSALYLCASSFPLKMTSGGTSYNEQFFGPGTRLTVL.

This clonotype was counted a few times. The rearrangement uses TRBV6-4 and TRBJ2-6; D might be TRBD1 or TRBD2, each matching 5 bases. The CDR3 totals 16 residues. The germline V gene encodes CDR1 MRHNA and CDR2 SNTAGT. Between the trimmed V and J ends, which lost 2 bases and 1 base, there was a span of 9 bases. The CDR3 region has the DNA TGTGCCAGCAGTGACAGGGGAGAGTCTGGGGCCAACGTCCTGACTTTC. Its protein is CASSDRGESGANVLTF.

This clonotype appeared many times. The V and J genes are TRBV24-1 and TRBJ2-5; TRBD1 matches at 8 bases. Trimming at V came to 4 bases and at J to 1 base, leaving 13 bases not matched to a gene. The V gene's germline CDR1 is KGHDR and CDR2 SFDVKD. This CDR3 comprises 18 residues. The CDR3 DNA sequence: TGTGCCACCAGTGAACCCCAGAAGGACAGGGTAGGCCAAGAGACCCAGTACTTC. Its translation is CATSEPQKDRVGQETQYF.

The genes are TRBV15 and TRBJ2-3; 8 nucleotides agree with TRBD1. The CDR3 length is 15 residues. From germline, CDR1 is LNHNV and CDR2 YYDKDF (reference sequence). J was trimmed by 1 base and V by 6 bases; bases with no gene match: 6. The CDR3 is CATSPTGVGTDTQYF. As DNA, the CDR3 is TGTGCCACCAGTCCGACAGGGGTAGGCACAGATACGCAGTATTTT.

V gene TRBV3-1 combines with J gene TRBJ2-7; unclear D gene. This CDR3 is 16 amino acids long. In germline, CDR1 is LGHDT, CDR2 YNNKEL (reference sequence). The V end lost 2 bases, the J end lost 3 bases, and 17 bases lay between the germline ends. The CDR3 reads CASSQPPGAHIYEQYF. CDR3 in DNA: TGTGCCAGCAGCCAACCCCCAGGAGCGCATATCTACGAGCAGTACTTC.

The chain uses TRBV28 and TRBJ2-7; 9 nucleotides line up with TRBD1. Germline V CDR1 and CDR2: MDHEN, SYDVKM. V was clipped by 6 bases and J by 2 bases; unmatched bases: 5. CDR3 size: 14 residues. CDR3 nucleotides: TGTGCCAGCAGCCGGACAGGGGATACCTACGAGCAGTACTTC. This translates into CASSRTGDTYEQYF.

This clonotype was picked up a small number of times. The gene calls are TRBV6-2 or TRBV6-3 and TRBJ2-4, with D unresolved. This CDR3 is built from 12 residues. V lost 0 bases and J lost 10, with 7 bases in between. The germline V gene encodes CDR1 MNHEY and CDR2 SVGEGT. The CDR3 loop is CASSYSSEIQYF. CDR3 nucleotide sequence: TGTGCCAGCAGTTACTCGTCAGAAATTCAGTACTTC.

This clonotype was seen many times. This chain joins TRBV5-1 and TRBJ2-7; 8 bases agree with TRBD1. The CDR3 sequence is 14 residues long. Per germline, CDR1 SGHRS and CDR2 YFSETQ. Trimming cost V 2 bases and J 6 bases; bases outside gene matches: 7. The CDR3 region is CASSLQGGISEQYF. Here the CDR3 DNA reads TGCGCCAGCAGCTTACAGGGGGGCATCTCCGAGCAGTACTTC. The whole variable domain, remainder taken from reference TRBV5-1 and TRBJ2-7, is KAGVTQTPRYLIKTRGQQVTLSCSPISGHRSVSWYQQTPGQGLQFLFEYFSETQRNKGNFPGRFSGRQFSNSRSEMNVSTLELGDSALYLCASSLQGGISEQYFGPGTRLTVT.

This clonotype has more than one count but fewer than ten. The rearrangement joins TRBV20-1 to TRBJ1-4; D call uncertain. This CDR3 comprises 12 residues. V was clipped by 7 bases and J by 5 bases, with 11 bases between them. From germline, CDR1 is DFQATT and CDR2 SNEGSKA (reference sequence). The CDR3 coding sequence is TGCAGTGTCGCTTGGCAGAATGAAAAACTGTTTTTT. Its protein product is CSVAWQNEKLFF.